This T cell receptor (beta chain) is drawn from a study of control samples from healthy donors and cancer patients. Deletions cut 10 bases from V and 11 bases from J, with 21 bases between. There are 14 residues in the CDR3. The germline CDR1 and CDR2 sequences are SGHTA and FQGNSA. Using immunoSEQ multiplex PCR, the repertoire was profiled, and TCRdb retains in-frame clones only, with some absent. This table holds about 150,000 clones, just under 95% found once. This TCR derives from a man between 40 and 49 years old in good health. The chain employs TRBV7-2 and TRBJ1-6; D call uncertain. The specimen sequenced was blood. The CDR3 spells CANGEGGRATPLHF. The CDR3 DNA reads TGTGCCAACGGCGAAGGAGGGAGGGCAACACCCCTCCACTTT.